This T cell receptor beta chain was obtained from a study of a mutant IDH1 vaccine in newly diagnosed glioma. As for the study in general: Beforehand, treatment had been radiotherapy, temozolomide, or both; the majority received both. Regarding the study as a whole: Top peripheral T cell clonotype shifts appeared unrelated to pseudoprogression. The vaccine induced immune responses, and these occurred in around 94% of patients.

Deletions cut 4 bases from V and 1 base from J, with 17 bases between. This CDR3 region has 16 residues. The germline V gene has CDR1 SGHRS and CDR2 YFSETQ. This sample's time point: week 47, end of study. What each vaccine dose contained was 300 ug of mutant IDH1 20-mer peptide, accompanied by topical imiquimod. A word on this clone: Its specificity is not known.

Clones were sequenced by immunoSEQ multiplex PCR, and TCRdb holds only the in-frame ones, with some missing. The table shows approximately 50,000 clones, with less than 90% occurring only once. This TCR came from a woman aged 50 to 60 with glioma. The chain couples TRBV5-1 to TRBJ1-1, with D perhaps matching TRBD1 (5 bases). This specimen consisted of PBMCs, obtained from a glioma patient whose treatment included an IDH1 peptide vaccine. The CDR3 spells CASSPTGRAPNTEAFF. DNA of the CDR3: TGCGCCAGCAGCCCGACGGGGCGAGCCCCGAACACTGAAGCTTTCTTT.